This T cell receptor beta chain was identified during a study of blood T cell repertoires in COVID-19. Overall study: Samples representing acute and convalescent COVID-19 were sourced from the United States, Italy and Spain. Nucleic acid was either cDNA or gDNA, and it came from T cells, B-cell-depleted T cells, or PBMCs.

Seattle cases were enrolled at active infection and followed longitudinally. The germline V gene encodes CDR1 MNHNS and CDR2 SASEGT. Losses at the gene ends were 0 bases for V and 6 bases for J; bases not matched to a gene: 9. CDR3 size: 17 residues. In the authors' workflow: How many nucleated cells were present was estimated from reference gene primer amplification. Some clones are missing from TCRdb's copy, which holds only in-frame ones; the method was immunoSEQ multiplex PCR. The V and J calls and clone size come from that table; D and trimming were worked out from the DNA. Of 150,000 to 200,000 clones in the sample, more than 80% are singletons; the top ten hold approximately 2%.

The genes are TRBV6-1 and TRBJ1-5; 9 nucleotides agree with TRBD1. The origin of this receptor is a woman aged 55-70 years with COVID-19, enrolled during active disease. Sequencing input: peripheral blood. CDR3 residues: CASSEAAMTGGGQPQHF. The CDR3 DNA reads as TGTGCCAGCAGTGAAGCAGCAATGACAGGGGGTGGTCAGCCCCAGCATTTT.